This entry lists 7 T cell receptor beta chains sequenced from one sample in a study of monozygotic twins with inflammatory bowel disease. From the 5' RACE reads, TCRdb lists one entry per CDR3 protein and no DNA. The listing contains approximately 390,000 distinct CDR3 sequences. The specimen was blood. The receptors stem from a human donor with ulcerative colitis or Crohn's disease, or a healthy co-twin of an affected twin (not recorded which).

The chain recombines TRBV5-1 with TRBJ1-1; with no DNA, the TCRdb D assignment of TRBD1 cannot be verified. This CDR3 has 13 amino acids. The germline V gene encodes CDR1 SGHRS and CDR2 YFSETQ. CDR3 loop: CASSSRTGAEAFF.

The chain has TRBV9 and TRBJ2-1; TCRdb's assignment of TRBD2 cannot be checked, as there is no DNA. CDR1 and CDR2 (germline): SGDLS, YYNGEE. This CDR3 has 14 amino acids. The CDR3 region is CASGLAGALNEQFF.

The chain links TRBV27 to TRBJ2-3. The length of the CDR3 is 13 residues. Germline lookup yields CDR1 MNHEY and CDR2 SMNVEV (reference sequence). The CDR3: CASSLTFLDTQYF.

This rearrangement joins TRBV5-6 to TRBJ1-6; the TRBD1 assignment by TCRdb is unverifiable without DNA. This CDR3 comprises 16 residues. The germline gives CDR1 SGHDT, CDR2 YYEEEE. This chain's CDR3 is CASSWDPGTGGSPLHF.

The chain carries TRBV5-4 and TRBJ2-7; TCRdb gives TRBD1 as the D gene, but with no DNA this cannot be confirmed. The germline CDR1 and CDR2 sequences are SGHNT and YYREEE (reference sequence). CDR3 length: 14 amino acids. The CDR3 loop is CASSRGTGPHEQYF.

The V gene is TRBV5-6, the J gene TRBJ2-3; no DNA is available, so the TRBD2 call from TCRdb remains unchecked. This CDR3 region has 17 residues. The germline gives CDR1 SGHDT, CDR2 YYEEEE. This chain's CDR3 is CASSSTSGRRRTDTQYF.

This chain joins TRBV9 and TRBJ2-1; TCRdb lists TRBD2, though no DNA is available to test this call. The CDR3 is made up of 14 amino acids. CDR1 is SGDLS and CDR2 is YYNGEE in the germline V gene. CDR3 region: CASSVGGSYNEQFF.